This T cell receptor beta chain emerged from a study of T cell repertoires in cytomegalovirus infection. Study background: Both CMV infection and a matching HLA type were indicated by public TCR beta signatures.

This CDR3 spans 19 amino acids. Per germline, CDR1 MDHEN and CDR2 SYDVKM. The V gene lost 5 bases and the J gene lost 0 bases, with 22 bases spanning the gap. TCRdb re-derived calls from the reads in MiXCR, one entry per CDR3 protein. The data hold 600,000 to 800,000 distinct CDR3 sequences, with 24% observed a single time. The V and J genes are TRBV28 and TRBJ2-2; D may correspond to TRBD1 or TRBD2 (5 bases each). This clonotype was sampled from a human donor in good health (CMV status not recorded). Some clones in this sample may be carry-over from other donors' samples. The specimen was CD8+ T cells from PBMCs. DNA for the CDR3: TGTGCCAGCAGTACTCGGGCGGGCAGGGTAGTGGCGAACACCGGGGAGCTGTTTTTT. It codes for CASSTRAGRVVANTGELFF.